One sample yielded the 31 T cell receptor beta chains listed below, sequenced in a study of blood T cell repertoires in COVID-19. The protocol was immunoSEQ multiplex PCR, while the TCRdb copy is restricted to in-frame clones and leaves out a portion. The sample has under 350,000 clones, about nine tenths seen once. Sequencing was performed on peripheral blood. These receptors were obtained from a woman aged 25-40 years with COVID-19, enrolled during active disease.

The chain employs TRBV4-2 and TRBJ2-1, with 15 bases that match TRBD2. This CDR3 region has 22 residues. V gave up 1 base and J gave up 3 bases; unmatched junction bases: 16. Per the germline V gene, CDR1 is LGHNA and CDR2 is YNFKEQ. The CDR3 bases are TGTGCCAGCAGCCAAGTTGGTGGAGGACTAGCGGGGGGGGCATGGTACTACAATGAGCAGTTCTTC. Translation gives CASSQVGGGLAGGAWYYNEQFF.

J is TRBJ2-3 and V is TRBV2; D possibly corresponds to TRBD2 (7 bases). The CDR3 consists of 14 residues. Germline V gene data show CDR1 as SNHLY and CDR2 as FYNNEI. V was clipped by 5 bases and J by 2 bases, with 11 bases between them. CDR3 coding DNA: TGTGCCAGCAGTCCGGGGGGCACCACAGATACGCAGTATTTT. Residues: CASSPGGTTDTQYF.

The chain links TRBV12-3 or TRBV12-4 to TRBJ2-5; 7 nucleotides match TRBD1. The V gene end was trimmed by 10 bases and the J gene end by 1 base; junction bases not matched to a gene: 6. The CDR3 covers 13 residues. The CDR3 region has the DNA TGTGCCACGTGGGACAGCCTCCAAGAGACCCAGTACTTC. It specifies CATWDSLQETQYF.

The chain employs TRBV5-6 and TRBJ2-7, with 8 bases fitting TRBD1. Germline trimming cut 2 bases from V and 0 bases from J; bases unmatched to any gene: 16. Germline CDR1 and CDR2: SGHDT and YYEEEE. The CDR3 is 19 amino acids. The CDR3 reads CASSLKAGQGLIGSYEQYF. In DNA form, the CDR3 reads TGTGCCAGCAGCTTAAAGGCCGGACAGGGTTTGATCGGCTCCTACGAGCAGTACTTC.

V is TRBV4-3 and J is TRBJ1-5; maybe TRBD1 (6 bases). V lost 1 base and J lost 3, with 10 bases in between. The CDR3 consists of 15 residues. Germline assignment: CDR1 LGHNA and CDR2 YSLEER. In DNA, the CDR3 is TGCGCCAGCAGCCAAGGGACAGCGCACAATCAGCCCCAGCATTTT. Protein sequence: CASSQGTAHNQPQHF.

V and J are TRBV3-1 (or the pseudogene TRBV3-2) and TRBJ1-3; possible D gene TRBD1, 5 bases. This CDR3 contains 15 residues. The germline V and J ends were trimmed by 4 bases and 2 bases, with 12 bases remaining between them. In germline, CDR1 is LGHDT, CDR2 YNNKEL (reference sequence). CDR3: CASSLGRVAGNTIYF. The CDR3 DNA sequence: TGTGCCAGCAGCCTTGGCAGGGTGGCTGGAAACACCATATATTTT.

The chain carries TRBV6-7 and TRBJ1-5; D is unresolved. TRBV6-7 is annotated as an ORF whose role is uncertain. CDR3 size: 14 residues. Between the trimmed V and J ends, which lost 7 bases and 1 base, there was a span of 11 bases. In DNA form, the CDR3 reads TGTGCCAGCACCCATGGGGAGAGCAATCAGCCCCAGCATTTT. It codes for CASTHGESNQPQHF.

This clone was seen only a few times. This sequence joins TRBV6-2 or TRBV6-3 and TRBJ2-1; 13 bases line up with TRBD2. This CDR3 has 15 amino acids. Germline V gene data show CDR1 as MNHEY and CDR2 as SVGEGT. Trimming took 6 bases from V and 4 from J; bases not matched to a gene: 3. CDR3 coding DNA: TGTGCCAGCAGCCGGACTAGCGGGGGTTACAATGAGCAGTTCTTC. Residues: CASSRTSGGYNEQFF.

CDR3 bases: TGTGCCAGCAGCTTAGCTCCCCAGGACACCTACGAGCAGTACTTC. It codes for CASSLAPQDTYEQYF. The chain has TRBV7-2 and TRBJ2-7; D may be TRBD1 (5 bases). The CDR3 length is 15 residues. The V gene's germline CDR1 is SGHTA and CDR2 FQGNSA. The ends were cut back, 0 bases at V and 2 bases at J, with 11 bases in the middle.

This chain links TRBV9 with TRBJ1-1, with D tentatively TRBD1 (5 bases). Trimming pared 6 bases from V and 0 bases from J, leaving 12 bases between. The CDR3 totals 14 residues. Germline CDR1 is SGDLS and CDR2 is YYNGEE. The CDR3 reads CASNGRGMNTEAFF. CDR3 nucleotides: TGTGCCAGCAACGGAAGGGGCATGAACACTGAAGCTTTCTTT.

CDR3 protein: CASSFPVTGELFF. CDR3 coding DNA: TGTGCCAGCAGTTTTCCGGTAACCGGGGAGCTGTTTTTT. The chain joins TRBV6-5 to TRBJ2-2; no definite D call. Germline assignment: CDR1 MNHEY and CDR2 SVGAGI. Trimming stripped 4 bases from V and 5 bases from J, with 8 bases between. The CDR3 covers 13 residues.

The CDR3 reads CASSSPEFGNTEAFF. The CDR3 DNA reads as TGTGCCAGCAGCTCCCCAGAATTTGGCAACACTGAAGCTTTCTTT. The V call is TRBV7-9, the J call TRBJ1-1; D remains unclear. The V and J ends lost 4 bases and 2 bases respectively, with 14 bases between them. Per germline, CDR1 SEHNR and CDR2 FQNEAQ (reference sequence). The CDR3 consists of 15 residues.

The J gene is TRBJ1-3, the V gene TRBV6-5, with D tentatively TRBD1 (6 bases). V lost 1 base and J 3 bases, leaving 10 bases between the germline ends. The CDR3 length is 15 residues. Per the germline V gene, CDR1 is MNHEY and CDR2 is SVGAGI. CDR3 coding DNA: TGTGCCAGCAGTTACTTAACAGGGAGTGGAAACACCATATATTTT. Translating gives CASSYLTGSGNTIYF.

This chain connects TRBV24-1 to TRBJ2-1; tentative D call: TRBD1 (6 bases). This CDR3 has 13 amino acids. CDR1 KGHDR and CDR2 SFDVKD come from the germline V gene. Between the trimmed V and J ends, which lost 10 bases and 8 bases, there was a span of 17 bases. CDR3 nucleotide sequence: TGTGCCACGAGCGGTACAGGGTCGGATGAGCAGTTCTTC. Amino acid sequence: CATSGTGSDEQFF.

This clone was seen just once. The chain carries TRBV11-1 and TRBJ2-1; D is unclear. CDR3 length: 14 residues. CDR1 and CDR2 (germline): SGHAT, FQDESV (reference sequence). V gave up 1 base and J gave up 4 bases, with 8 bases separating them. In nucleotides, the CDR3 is TGTGCCAGCAGCTTAGTATACAGTTACAATGAGCAGTTCTTC. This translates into CASSLVYSYNEQFF.

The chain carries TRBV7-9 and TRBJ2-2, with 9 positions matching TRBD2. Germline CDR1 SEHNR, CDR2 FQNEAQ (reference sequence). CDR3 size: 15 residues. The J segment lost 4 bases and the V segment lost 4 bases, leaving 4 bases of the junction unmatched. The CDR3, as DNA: TGTGCCAGCAGCTCTCTAGCGGGACCCACCGGGGAGCTGTTTTTT. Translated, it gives CASSSLAGPTGELFF.

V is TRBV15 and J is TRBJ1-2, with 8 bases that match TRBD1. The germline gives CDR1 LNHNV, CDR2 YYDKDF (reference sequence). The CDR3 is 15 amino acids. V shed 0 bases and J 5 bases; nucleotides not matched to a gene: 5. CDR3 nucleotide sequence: TGTGCCACCAGCAGAGAAGCAGGGGGCTGGTATGGCTACACCTTC. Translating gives CATSREAGGWYGYTF.

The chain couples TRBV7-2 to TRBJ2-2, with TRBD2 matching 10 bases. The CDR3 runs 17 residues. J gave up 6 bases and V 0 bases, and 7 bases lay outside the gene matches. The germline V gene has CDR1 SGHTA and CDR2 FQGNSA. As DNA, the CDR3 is TGTGCCAGCAGCTTAGCGCCCCTAGCGGGGGCAGCCGGGGAGCTGTTTTTT. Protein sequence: CASSLAPLAGAAGELFF.

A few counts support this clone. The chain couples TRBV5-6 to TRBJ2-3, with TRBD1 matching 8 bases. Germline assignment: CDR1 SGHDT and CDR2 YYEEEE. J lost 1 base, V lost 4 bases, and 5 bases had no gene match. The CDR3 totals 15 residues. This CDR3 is CASSHDRGGTDTQYF. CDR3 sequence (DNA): TGTGCCAGCAGCCATGACAGGGGCGGCACAGATACGCAGTATTTT. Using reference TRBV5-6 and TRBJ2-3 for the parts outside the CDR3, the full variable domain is DAGVTQSPTHLIKTRGQQVTLRCSPKSGHDTVSWYQQALGQGPQFIFQYYEEEERQRGNFPDRFSGHQFPNYSSELNVNALLLGDSALYLCASSHDRGGTDTQYFGPGTRLTVL.

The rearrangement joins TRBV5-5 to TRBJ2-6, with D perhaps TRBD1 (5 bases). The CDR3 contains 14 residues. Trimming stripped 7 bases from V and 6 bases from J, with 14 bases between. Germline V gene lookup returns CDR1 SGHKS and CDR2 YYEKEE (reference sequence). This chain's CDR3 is CASGIQELANVLTF. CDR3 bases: TGTGCCAGCGGAATACAGGAGCTGGCCAACGTCCTGACTTTC.

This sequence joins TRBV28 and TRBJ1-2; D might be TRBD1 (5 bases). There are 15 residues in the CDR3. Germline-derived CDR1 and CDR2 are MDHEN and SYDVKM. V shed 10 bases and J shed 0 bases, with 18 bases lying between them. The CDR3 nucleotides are TGTGCCATCGGGGCGGGGCCCTTTTCTAACTATGGCTACACCTTC. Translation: CAIGAGPFSNYGYTF.

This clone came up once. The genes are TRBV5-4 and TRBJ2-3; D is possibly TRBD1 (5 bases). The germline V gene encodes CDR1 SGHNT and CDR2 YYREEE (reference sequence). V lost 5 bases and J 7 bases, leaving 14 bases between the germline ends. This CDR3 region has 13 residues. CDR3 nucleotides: TGTGCCAGCAGTTCCGCAGGGCTGTATACGCAGTATTTT. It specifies CASSSAGLYTQYF. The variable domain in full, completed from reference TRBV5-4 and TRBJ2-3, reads ETGVTQSPTHLIKTRGQQVTLRCSSQSGHNTVSWYQQALGQGPQFIFQYYREEENGRGNFPPRFSGLQFPNYSSELNVNALELDDSALYLCASSSAGLYTQYFGPGTRLTVL.

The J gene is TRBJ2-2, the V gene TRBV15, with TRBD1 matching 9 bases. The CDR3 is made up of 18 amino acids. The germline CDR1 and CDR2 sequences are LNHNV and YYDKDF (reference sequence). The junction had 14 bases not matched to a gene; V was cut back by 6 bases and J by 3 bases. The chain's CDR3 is CATSNPQTGTGYTGELFF. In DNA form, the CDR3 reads TGTGCCACCAGTAATCCTCAAACCGGGACAGGGTACACCGGGGAGCTGTTTTTT. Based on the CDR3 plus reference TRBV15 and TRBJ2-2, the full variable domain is DAMVIQNPRYQVTQFGKPVTLSCSQTLNHNVMYWYQQKSSQAPKLLFHYYDKDFNNEADTPDNFQSRRPNTSFCFLDIRSPGLGDTAMYLCATSNPQTGTGYTGELFFGEGSRLTVL.

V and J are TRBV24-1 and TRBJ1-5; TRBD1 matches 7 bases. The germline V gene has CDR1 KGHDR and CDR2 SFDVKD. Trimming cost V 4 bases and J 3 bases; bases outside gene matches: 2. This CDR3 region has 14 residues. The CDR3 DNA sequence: TGTGCCACCAGTGAGACAGGGAACAATCAGCCCCAGCATTTT. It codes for CATSETGNNQPQHF.

The CDR3 nucleotides are TGTGCCAGCAGTTTAAGCGTTCAGGGGCATTCACCCCTCCACTTT. Protein sequence: CASSLSVQGHSPLHF. This sequence joins TRBV27 and TRBJ1-6; a possible D gene is TRBD1 (6 bases). The germline V and J ends were trimmed by 2 bases and 8 bases, with 13 bases remaining between them. The germline V gene encodes CDR1 MNHEY and CDR2 SMNVEV (reference sequence). This CDR3 is built from 15 residues.

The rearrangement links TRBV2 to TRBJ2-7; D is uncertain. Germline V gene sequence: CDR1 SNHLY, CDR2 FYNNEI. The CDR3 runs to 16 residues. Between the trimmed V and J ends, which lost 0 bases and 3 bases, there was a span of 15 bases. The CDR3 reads CASSEAGAGIIYEQYV. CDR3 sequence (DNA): TGTGCCAGCAGTGAAGCGGGTGCAGGTATCATCTACGAGCAGTACGTC.

CDR3: CSVDGGAQGYTF. The CDR3 DNA reads TGCAGCGTTGACGGGGGGGCGCAGGGCTACACCTTC. The V and J genes are TRBV29-1 and TRBJ1-2, with TRBD1 as a possible D gene (6 bases). From germline, CDR1 is SQVTM and CDR2 ANQGSEA. V lost 3 bases, J lost 8 bases, and 13 bases lay in between. This CDR3 region has 12 residues.

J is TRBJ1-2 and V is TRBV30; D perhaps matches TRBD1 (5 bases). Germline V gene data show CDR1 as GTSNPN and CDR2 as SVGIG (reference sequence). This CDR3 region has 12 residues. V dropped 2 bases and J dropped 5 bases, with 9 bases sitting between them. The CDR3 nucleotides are TGTGCCTGGAGTACAGACAGTTATGGCTACACCTTC. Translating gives CAWSTDSYGYTF.

The CDR3 reads CASSLGLAGGSYYNEQFF. In DNA form, the CDR3 reads TGTGCCAGCAGCTTAGGGTTGGCGGGGGGCTCCTACTACAATGAGCAGTTCTTC. The rearrangement links TRBV7-2 to TRBJ2-1; TRBD2 agrees at 8 bases. Germline trimming cut 1 base from V and 3 bases from J; bases unmatched to any gene: 11. This CDR3 comprises 18 residues. Germline assignment: CDR1 SGHTA and CDR2 FQGNSA.

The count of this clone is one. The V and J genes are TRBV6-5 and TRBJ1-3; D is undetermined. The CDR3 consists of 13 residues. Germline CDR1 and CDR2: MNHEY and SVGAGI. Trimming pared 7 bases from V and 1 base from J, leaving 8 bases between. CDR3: CASTSGSGNTIYF. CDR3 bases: TGTGCCAGCACCTCGGGATCTGGAAACACCATATATTTT.

The CDR3 is CASSQEGTDYGYTF. The CDR3 region has the DNA TGTGCCAGCAGCCAAGAAGGGACAGATTATGGCTACACCTTC. This sequence joins TRBV4-2 and TRBJ1-2; 7 bases map to TRBD1. Per germline, CDR1 LGHNA and CDR2 YNFKEQ. This CDR3 comprises 14 residues. V was clipped by 0 bases and J by 5 bases; unmatched bases: 3.